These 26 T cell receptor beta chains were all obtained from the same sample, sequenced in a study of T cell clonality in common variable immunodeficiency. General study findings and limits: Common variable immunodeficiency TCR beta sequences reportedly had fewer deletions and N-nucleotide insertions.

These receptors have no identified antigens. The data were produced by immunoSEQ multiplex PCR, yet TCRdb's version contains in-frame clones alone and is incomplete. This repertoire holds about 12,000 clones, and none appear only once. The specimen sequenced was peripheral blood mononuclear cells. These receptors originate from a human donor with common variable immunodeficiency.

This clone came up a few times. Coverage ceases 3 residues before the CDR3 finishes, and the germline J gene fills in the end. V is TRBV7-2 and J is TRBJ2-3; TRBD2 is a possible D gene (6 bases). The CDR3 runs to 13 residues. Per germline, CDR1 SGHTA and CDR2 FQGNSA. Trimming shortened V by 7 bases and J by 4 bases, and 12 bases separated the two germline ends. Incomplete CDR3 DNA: TGTGCCAGCACGCTGGGGGGAGCAGATACG. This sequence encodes CASTLGGADT. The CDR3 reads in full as CASTLGGADTQYF.

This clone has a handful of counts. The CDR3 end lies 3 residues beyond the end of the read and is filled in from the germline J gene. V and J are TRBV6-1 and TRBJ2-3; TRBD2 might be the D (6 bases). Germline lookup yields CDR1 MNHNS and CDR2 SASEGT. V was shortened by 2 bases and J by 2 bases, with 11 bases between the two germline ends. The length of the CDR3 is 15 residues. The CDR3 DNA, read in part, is TGTGCCAGCAGTGAACAGCGGGCAAACACAGATACG. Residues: CASSEQRANTDT. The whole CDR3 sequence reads CASSEQRANTDTQYF.

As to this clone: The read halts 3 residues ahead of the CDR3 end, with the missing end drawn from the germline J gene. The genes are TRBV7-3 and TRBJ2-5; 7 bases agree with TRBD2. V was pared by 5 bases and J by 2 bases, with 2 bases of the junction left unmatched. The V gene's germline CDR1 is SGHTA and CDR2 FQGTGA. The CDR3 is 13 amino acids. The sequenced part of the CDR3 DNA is TGTGCCAGCAGCCGGACTAGTCAAGAGACC. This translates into CASSRTSQET. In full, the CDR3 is CASSRTSQETQYF.

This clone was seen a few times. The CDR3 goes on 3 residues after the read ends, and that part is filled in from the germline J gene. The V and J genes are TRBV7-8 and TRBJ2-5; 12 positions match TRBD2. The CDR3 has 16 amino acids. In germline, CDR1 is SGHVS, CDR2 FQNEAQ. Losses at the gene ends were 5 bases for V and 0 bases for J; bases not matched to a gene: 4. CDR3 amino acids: CASSQGTSGYQETQYF. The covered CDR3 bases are TGTGCCAGCAGCCAAGGGACTAGCGGGTACCAAGAGACC.

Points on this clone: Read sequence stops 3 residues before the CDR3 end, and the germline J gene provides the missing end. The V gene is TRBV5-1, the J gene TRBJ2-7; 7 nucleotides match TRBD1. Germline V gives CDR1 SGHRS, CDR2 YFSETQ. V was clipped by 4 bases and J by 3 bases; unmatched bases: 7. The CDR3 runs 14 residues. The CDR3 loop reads CASSLTGVGYEQYF. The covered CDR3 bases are TGCGCCAGCAGCCTAACAGGGGTGGGCTACGAG.

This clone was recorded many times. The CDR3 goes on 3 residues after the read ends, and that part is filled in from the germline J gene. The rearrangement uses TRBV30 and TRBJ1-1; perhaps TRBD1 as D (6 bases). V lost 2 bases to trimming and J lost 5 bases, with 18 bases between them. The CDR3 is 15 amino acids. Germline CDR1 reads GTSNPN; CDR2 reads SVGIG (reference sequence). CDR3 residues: CAWSTKTGRGTEAFF. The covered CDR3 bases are TGTGCCTGGAGTACAAAGACAGGTAGGGGAACTGAA.

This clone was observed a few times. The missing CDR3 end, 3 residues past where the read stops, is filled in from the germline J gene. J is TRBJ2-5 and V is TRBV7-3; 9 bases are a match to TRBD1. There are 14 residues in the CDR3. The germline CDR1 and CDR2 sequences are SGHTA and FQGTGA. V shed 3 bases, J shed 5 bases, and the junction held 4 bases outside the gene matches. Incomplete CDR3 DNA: TGTGCCAGCAGCTTGGGGACAGGGTTGGAGACC. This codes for CASSLGTGLET. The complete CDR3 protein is CASSLGTGLETQYF. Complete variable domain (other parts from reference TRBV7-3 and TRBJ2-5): GAGVSQTPSNKVTEKGKYVELRCDPISGHTALYWYRQSLGQGPEFLIYFQGTGAADDSGLPNDRFFAVRPEGSVSTLKIQRTERGDSAVYLCASSLGTGLETQYFGPGTRLLVL.

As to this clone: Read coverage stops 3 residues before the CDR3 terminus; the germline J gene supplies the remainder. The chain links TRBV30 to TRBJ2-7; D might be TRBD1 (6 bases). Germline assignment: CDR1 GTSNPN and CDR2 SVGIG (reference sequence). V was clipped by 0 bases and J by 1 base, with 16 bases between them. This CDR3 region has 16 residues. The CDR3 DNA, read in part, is TGTGCCTGGAGTGTACGAGACCGAAGGGGGTCCTACGAG. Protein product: CAWSVRDRRGSYE. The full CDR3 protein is CAWSVRDRRGSYEQYF.

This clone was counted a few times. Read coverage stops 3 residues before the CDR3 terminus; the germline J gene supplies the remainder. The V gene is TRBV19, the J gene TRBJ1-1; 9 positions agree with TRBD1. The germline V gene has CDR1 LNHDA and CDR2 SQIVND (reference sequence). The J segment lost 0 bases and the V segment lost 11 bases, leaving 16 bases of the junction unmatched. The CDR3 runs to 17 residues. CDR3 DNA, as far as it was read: TGTGCCGTCAACCCCGGGACAGGGAGGTATATGAACACTGAA. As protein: CAVNPGTGRYMNTE. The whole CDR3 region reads CAVNPGTGRYMNTEAFF.

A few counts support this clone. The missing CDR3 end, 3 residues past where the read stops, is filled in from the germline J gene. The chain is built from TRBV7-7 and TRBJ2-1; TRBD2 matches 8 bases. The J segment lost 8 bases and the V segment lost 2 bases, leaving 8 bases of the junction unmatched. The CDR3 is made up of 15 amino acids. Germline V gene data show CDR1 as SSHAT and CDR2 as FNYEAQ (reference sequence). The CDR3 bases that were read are TGTGCCAGCAGCTTATTCACCGGGGGGGTCGATGAG. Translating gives CASSLFTGGVDE. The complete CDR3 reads CASSLFTGGVDEQFF.

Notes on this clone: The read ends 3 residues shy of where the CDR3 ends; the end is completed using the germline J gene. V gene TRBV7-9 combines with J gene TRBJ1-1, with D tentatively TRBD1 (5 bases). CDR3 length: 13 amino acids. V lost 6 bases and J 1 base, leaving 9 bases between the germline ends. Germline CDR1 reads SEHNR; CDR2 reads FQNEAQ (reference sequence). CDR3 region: CASSRQPNTEAFF. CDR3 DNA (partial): TGTGCCAGCAGTCGACAGCCGAACACTGAA. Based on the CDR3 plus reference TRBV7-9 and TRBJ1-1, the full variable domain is DTGVSQNPRHKITKRGQNVTFRCDPISEHNRLYWYRQTLGQGPEFLTYFQNEAQLEKSRLLSDRFSAERPKGSFSTLEIQRTEQGDSAMYLCASSRQPNTEAFFGQGTRLTVV.

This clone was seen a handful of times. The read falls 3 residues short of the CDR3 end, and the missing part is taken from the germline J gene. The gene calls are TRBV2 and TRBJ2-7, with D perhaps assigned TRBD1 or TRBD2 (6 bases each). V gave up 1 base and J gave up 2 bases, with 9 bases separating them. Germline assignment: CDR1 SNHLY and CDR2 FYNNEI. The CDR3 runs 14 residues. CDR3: CASSEVEGAYEQYF. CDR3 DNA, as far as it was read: TGTGCCAGCAGTGAAGTGGAGGGGGCCTACGAG.

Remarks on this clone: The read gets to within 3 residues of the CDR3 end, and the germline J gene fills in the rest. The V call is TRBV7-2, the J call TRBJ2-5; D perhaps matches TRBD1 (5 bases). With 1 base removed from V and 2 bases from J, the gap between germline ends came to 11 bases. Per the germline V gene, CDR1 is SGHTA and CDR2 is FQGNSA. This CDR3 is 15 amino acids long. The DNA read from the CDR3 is TGTGCCAGCAGCTTAGTATCGACAGAACAAGAGACC. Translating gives CASSLVSTEQET. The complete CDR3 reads CASSLVSTEQETQYF.

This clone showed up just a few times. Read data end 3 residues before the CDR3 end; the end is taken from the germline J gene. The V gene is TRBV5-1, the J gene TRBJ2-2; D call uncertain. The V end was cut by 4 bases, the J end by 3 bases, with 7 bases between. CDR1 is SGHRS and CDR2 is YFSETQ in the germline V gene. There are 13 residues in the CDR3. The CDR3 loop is CASSPQYTGELFF. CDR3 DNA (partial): TGCGCCAGCAGCCCACAGTACACCGGGGAG.

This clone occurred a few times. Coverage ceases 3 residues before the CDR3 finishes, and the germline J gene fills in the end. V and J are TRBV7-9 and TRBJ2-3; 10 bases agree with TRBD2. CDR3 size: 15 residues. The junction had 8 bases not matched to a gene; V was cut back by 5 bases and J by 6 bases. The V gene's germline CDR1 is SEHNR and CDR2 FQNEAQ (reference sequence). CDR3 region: CASSLSGGVEDTQYF. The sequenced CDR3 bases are TGTGCCAGCAGCCTGAGCGGGGGGGTCGAGGATACG.

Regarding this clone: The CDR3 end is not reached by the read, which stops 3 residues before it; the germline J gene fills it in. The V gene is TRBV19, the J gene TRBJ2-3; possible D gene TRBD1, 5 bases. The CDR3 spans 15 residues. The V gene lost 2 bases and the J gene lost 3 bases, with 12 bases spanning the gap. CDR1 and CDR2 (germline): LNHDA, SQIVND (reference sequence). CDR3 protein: CASSITRVGTDTQYF. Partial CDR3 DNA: TGTGCCAGTAGTATAACCAGGGTTGGGACAGATACG.

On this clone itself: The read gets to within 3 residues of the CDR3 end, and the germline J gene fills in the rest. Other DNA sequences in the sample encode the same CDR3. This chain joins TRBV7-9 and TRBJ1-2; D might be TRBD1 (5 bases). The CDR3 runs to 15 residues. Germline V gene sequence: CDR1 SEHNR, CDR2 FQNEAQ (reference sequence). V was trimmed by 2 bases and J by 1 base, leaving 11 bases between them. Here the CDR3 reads CASSLSTGFNYGYTF. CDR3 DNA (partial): TGTGCCAGCAGCTTATCTACAGGTTTTAACTATGGC.

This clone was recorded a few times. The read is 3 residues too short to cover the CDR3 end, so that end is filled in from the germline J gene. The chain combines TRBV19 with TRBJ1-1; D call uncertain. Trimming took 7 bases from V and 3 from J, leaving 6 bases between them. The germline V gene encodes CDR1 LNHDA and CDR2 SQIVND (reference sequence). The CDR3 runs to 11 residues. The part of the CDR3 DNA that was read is TGTGCCAGTAATAAGGACACTGAA. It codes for CASNKDTE. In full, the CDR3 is CASNKDTEAFF.

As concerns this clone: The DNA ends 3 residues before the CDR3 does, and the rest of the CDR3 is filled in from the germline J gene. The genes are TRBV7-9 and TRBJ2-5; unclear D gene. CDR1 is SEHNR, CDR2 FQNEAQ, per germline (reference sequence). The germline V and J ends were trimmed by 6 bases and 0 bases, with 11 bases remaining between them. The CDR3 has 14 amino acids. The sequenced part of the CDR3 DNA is TGTGCCAGCAGATCCACAATGTACCAAGAGACC. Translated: CASRSTMYQET. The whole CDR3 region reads CASRSTMYQETQYF.

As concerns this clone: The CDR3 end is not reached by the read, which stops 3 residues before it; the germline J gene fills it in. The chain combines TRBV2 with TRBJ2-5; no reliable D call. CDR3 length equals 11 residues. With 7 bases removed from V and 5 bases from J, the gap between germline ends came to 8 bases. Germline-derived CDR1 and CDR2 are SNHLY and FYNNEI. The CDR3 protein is CASTLGETQYF. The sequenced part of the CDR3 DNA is TGTGCCAGCACCTTAGGGGAGACC.

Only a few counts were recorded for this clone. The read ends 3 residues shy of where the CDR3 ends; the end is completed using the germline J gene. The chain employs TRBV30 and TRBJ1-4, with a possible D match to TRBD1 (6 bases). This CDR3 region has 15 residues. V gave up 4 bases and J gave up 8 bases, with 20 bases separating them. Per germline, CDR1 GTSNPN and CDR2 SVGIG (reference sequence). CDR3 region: CAWTNSGGGNEKLFF. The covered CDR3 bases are TGTGCCTGGACAAACTCCGGGGGGGGCAACGAAAAA.

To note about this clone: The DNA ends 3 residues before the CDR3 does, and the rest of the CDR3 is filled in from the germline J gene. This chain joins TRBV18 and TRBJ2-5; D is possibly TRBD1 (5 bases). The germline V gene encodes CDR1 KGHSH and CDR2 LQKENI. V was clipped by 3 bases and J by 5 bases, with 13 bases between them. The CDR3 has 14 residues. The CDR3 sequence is CASSPVQGYETQYF. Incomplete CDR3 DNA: TGTGCCAGCTCACCGGTGCAGGGATACGAGACC.

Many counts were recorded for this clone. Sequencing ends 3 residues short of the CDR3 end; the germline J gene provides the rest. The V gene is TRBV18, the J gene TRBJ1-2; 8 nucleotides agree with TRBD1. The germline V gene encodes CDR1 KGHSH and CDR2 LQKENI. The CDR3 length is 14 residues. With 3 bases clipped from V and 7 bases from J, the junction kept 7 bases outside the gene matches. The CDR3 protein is CASSPGQAGSGYTF. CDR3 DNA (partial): TGTGCCAGCTCACCGGGACAGGCCGGGTCTGGC.

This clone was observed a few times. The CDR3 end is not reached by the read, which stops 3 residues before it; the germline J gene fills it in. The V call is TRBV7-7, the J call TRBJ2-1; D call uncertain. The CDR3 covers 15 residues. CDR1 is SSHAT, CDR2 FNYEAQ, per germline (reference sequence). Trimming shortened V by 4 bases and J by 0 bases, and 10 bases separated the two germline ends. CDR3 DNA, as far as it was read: TGTGCCAGCAGCTATGGGCAGAGCTCCTACAATGAG. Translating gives CASSYGQSSYNE. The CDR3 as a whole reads CASSYGQSSYNEQFF.

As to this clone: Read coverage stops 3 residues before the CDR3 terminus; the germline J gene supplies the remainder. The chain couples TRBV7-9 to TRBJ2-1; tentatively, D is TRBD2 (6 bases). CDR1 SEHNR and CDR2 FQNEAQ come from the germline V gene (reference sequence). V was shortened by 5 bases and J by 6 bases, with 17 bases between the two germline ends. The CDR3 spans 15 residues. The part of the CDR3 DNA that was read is TGTGCCAGCAGCGGAGGGAGACTAGATGGCAATGAG. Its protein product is CASSGGRLDGNE. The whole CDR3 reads CASSGGRLDGNEQFF.

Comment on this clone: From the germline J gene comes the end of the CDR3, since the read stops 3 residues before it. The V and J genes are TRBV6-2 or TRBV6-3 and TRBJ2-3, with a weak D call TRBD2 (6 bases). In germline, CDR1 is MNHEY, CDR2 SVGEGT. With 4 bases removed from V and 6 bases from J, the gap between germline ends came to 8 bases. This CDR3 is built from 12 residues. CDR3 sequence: CASSSTSDTQYF. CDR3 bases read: TGTGCCAGCAGTTCCACTAGCGATACG.